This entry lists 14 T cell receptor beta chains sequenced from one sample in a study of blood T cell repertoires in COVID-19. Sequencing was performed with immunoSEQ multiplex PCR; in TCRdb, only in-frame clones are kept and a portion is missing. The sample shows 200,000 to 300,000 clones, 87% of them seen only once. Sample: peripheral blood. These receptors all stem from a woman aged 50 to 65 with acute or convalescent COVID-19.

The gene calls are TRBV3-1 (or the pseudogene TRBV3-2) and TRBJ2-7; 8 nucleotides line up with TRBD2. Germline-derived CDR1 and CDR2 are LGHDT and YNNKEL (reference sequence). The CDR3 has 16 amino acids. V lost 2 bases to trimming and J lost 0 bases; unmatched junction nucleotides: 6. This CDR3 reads CASSQLPAGASYEQYF. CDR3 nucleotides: TGTGCCAGCAGCCAACTCCCAGCGGGAGCCTCCTACGAGCAGTACTTC.

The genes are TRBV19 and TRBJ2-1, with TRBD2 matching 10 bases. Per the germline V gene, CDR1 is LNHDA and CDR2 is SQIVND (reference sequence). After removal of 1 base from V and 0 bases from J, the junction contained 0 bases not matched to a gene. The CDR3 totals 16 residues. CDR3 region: CASSIVAGGSYNEQFF. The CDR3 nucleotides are TGTGCCAGTAGTATAGTAGCGGGAGGCTCCTACAATGAGCAGTTCTTC.

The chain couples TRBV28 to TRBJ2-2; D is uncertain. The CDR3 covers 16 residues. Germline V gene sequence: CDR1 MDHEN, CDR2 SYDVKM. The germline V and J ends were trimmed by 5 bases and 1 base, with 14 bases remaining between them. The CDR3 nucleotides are TGTGCCAGCAGTCCCTCCGCGAGGCGGAACACCGGGGAGCTGTTTTTT. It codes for CASSPSARRNTGELFF.

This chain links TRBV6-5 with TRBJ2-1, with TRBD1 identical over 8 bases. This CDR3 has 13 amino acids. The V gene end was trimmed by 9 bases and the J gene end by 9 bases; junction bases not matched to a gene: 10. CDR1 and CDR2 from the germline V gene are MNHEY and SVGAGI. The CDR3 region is CARVRQGLREQFF. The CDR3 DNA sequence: TGTGCCAGAGTCAGACAGGGGTTGCGTGAGCAGTTCTTC.

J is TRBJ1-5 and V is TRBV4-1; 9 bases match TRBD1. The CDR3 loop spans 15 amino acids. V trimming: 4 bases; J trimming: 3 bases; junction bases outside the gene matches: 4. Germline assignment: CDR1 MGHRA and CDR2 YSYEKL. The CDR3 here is CASSPRQGDNQPQHF. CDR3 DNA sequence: TGCGCCAGCAGCCCCCGACAGGGGGACAATCAGCCCCAGCATTTT.

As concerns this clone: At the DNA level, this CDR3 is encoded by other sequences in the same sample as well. CDR3 protein: CASSLQGLDTQYF. The CDR3 region has the DNA TGTGCCAGCAGTCTTCAGGGGCTTGATACGCAGTATTTT. V usage is TRBV27 and J usage is TRBJ2-3; D may be TRBD1 (6 bases). The CDR3 totals 13 residues. Trimming removed 5 bases from V and 6 bases from J, with 12 bases in between. Germline V gives CDR1 MNHEY, CDR2 SMNVEV (reference sequence).

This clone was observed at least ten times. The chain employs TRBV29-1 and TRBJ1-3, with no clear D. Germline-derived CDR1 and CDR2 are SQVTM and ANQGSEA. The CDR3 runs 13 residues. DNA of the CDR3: TGCGGAACTGGACGGGAGCAAGGAAACACCATATATTTT. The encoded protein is CGTGREQGNTIYF.

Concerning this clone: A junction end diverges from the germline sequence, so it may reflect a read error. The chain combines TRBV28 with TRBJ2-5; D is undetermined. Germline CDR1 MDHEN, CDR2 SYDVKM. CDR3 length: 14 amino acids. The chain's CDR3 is CASSYDTNQGTQYF. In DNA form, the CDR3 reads TGTGCCAGCAGTTACGACACCAACCAAGGGACCCAGTACTTC.

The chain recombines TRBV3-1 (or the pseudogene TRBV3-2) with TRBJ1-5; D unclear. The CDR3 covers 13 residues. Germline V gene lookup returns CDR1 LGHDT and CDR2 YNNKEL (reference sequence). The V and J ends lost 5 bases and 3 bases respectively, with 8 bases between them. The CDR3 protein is CASSCRHNQPQHF. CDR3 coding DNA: TGTGCCAGCAGCTGCAGACACAATCAGCCCCAGCATTTT.

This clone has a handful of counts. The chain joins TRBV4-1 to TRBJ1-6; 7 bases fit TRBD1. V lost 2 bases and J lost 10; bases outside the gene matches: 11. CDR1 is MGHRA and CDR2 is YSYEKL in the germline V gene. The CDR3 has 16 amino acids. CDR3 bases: TGCGCCAGCAGCCAACGCGCCGGACAGGTTAACTCACCCCTCCACTTT. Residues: CASSQRAGQVNSPLHF.

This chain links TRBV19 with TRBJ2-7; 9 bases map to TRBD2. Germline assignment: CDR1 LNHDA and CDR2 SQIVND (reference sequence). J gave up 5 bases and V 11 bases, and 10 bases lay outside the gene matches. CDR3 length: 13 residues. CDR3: CASFGGRADEQYF. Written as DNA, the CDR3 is TGTGCCTCGTTTGGCGGGAGGGCCGACGAGCAGTACTTC. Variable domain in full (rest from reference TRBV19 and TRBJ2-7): DGGITQSPKYLFRKEGQNVTLSCEQNLNHDAMYWYRQDPGQGLRLIYYSQIVNDFQKGDIAEGYSVSREKKESFPLTVTSAQKNPTAFYLCASFGGRADEQYFGPGTRLTVT.

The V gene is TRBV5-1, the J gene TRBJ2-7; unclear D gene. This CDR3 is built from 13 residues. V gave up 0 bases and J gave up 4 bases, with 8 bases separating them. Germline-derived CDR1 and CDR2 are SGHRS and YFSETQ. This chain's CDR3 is CASSLEHLYEQYF. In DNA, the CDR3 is TGCGCCAGCAGCTTGGAGCACCTATACGAGCAGTACTTC.

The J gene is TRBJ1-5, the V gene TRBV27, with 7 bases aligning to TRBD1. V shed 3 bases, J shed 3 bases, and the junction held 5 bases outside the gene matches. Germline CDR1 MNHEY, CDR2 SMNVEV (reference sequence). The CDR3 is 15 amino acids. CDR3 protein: CASSLTGYNNQPQHF. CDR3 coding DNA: TGTGCCAGCAGTTTGACAGGGTATAACAATCAGCCCCAGCATTTT.

CDR3 protein: CASSSSGGEDTEAFF. The CDR3, as DNA: TGTGCCAGCAGTTCCTCGGGAGGGGAGGACACTGAAGCTTTCTTT. The V and J genes are TRBV6-2 or TRBV6-3 and TRBJ1-1; D is possibly TRBD1 (5 bases). Germline values: CDR1 MNHEY, CDR2 SVGEGT. The ends were cut back, 4 bases at V and 3 bases at J, with 15 bases in the middle. The CDR3 length is 15 residues.